This T cell receptor beta chain appears in the sequencing data of a study of OX40 agonist ivuxolimab in advanced cancers. In the study overall: Dose-escalation patients' cancers were hepatocellular carcinoma, melanoma, renal cell or head and neck cancer. Study results and caveats: Among some nonresponders, normalized T-cell clonal expansion was also low.

Trimming removed 0 bases from V and 5 bases from J, with 18 bases in between. Germline assignment: CDR1 SGDLS and CDR2 YYNGEE. The CDR3 covers 17 residues. Repertoires were generated with immunoSEQ multiplex PCR, while TCRdb's copy carries only in-frame clones and drops some. The sample consists of approximately 27,000 clones, 75% to 85% of them appearing once. This clone has only a few counts. Its antigen remains unidentified. The sequence was collected from an adult with an advanced solid tumor such as melanoma, head and neck, liver or kidney cancer. The sequencing here drew on CD4+ or CD8+ T cells sorted from blood, taken in a trial of the OX40 agonist ivuxolimab. The chain has TRBV9 and TRBJ2-1; D unresolved. CDR3: CASSVASTVFADNEQFF. Written as DNA, the CDR3 is TGTGCCAGCAGCGTAGCGAGCACCGTCTTTGCTGACAATGAGCAGTTCTTC.